Included here is one T cell receptor (beta chain) sequence, with context. Assay: immunoSEQ multiplex PCR; the TCRdb copy retains only in-frame clones and omits some. This table has fewer than 350,000 clones, 81% appearing once. The sample originates from a study of blood T cell repertoires in COVID-19. Study context: Researchers got acute and convalescent COVID-19 samples from the United States, Italy and Spain.

The germline V gene encodes CDR1 MRHNA and CDR2 SNTAGT. V was shortened by 0 bases and J by 4 bases, with 15 bases between the two germline ends. This CDR3 region has 16 residues. The J gene is TRBJ1-2, the V gene TRBV6-4; maybe TRBD1 (6 bases). Sequencing was done on a sample of peripheral blood. This receptor was taken from a woman aged 55 to 70 with active or convalescent COVID-19. The CDR3 here is CASSDSEVGGPYGYTF. For the CDR3, the DNA is TGTGCCAGCAGTGACTCGGAGGTGGGGGGGCCCTATGGCTACACCTTC.